What follows is one T cell receptor (beta chain) and its context. The CDR3 consists of 17 residues. Germline V gene data show CDR1 as SGHKS and CDR2 as YYEKEE (reference sequence). After removal of 4 bases from V and 1 base from J, the junction contained 6 bases not matched to a gene. The data originate from a study of blood T cell repertoires in COVID-19. Turning to the study itself: Whether acute or convalescent, the COVID-19 samples came from the United States, Italy and Spain.

Original processing notes: Nucleated cell counts were estimated from reference gene primer amplification. Produced via immunoSEQ multiplex PCR; TCRdb's table is partial and in-frame only. V, J and clone size are those of that table, while D and trimming were read from the DNA. The data show under 250,000 clones, approximately 84% seen once. The sample consisted of peripheral blood. The rearrangement uses TRBV5-5 and TRBJ2-7, with TRBD2 matching 15 bases. The sequence was collected from an older woman with acute or convalescent COVID-19. This CDR3 is CASSPRTSGGVSYEQYF. The CDR3 nucleotides read TGTGCCAGCAGCCCCCGGACTAGCGGGGGGGTATCCTACGAGCAGTACTTC.